Sequencing of this T cell receptor (beta chain) was carried out in a study of regulatory T cells in long-lasting Graves disease. Findings of the study overall: Lower TCR diversity characterized persistent Graves' patients relative to newly diagnosed patients. Few sampled subjects may have lowered accuracy.

The V gene lost 1 base and the J gene lost 4 bases, with 11 bases spanning the gap. Germline CDR1 is LGHDT and CDR2 is YNNKEL (reference sequence). The CDR3 runs 15 residues. This clonotype has at least ten counts. The antigen is undetermined. As to time point: newly diagnosed GD, antithyroid drugs for less than 3 months. Extracted RNA from PBMCs served as the source of the TCR library. TCR beta libraries were built with iRepertoire HTBI primers and Arm-PCR of CDR3 regions. From the multiplex PCR reads, TCRdb called clonotypes with MiXCR, one entry per CDR3 protein. Of around 420,000 distinct CDR3 sequences listed, 15% are singletons.

The chain carries TRBV3-1 and TRBJ2-1, with D possibly called TRBD1 or TRBD2 (6 bases each). This TCR came from a female donor with Graves disease. The sequences come from peripheral blood mononuclear cells (PBMCs), collected at new diagnosis, from a patient treated with antithyroid drugs. The CDR3 protein is CASSQVKGGYNEQFF. The CDR3 nucleotides are TGTGCCAGCAGCCAAGTAAAGGGGGGATACAATGAGCAGTTCTTC.